The rows below give T cell receptor beta chains drawn from one sample of a study of spatial heterogeneity in lung cancer. TCRdb re-analysed the 5' RACE reads in MiXCR, keeping a single row per CDR3 protein. The sample has just under 95,000 distinct CDR3 sequences; 9.5% to 15% are singletons. The sequences come from PBMCs, collected at surgery. These receptors came from a male donor with early-stage non-small cell lung cancer. Both conserved end residues are part of each CDR3. The D gene is left open where the match is weak. Clone size is shown for a subset of rows, as once, few, many or a class of expanded clone.

J gene: TRBJ1-1
V gene: TRBV7-9
clone size: few
D gene: .
CDR3 DNA: TGTGCCAGCAGCTTCCAGGGTACCACTGAAGCTTTCTTT
CDR3 protein: CASSFQGTTEAFF

J gene: TRBJ2-5
V gene: TRBV4-3
clone size: many
D gene: .
CDR3 DNA: TGCGCCAGCAGCCAAGAGTACGGTTTACAAGAGACCCAGTACTTC
CDR3 protein: CASSQEYGLQETQYF

J gene: TRBJ2-7
V gene: TRBV4-3
clone size: many
D gene: .
CDR3 DNA: TGCGCCAGCAGCCAATCCACGGGGGAATGGGGCTACGAGCAGTACTTC
CDR3 protein: CASSQSTGEWGYEQYF

J gene: TRBJ1-5
V gene: TRBV18
clone size: few
D gene: .
CDR3 DNA: TGTGCCAGCTCACCACCGACAGTCAATCAGCCCCAGCATTTT
CDR3 protein: CASSPPTVNQPQHF

J gene: TRBJ2-5
V gene: TRBV7-2
clone size: many
D gene: .
CDR3 DNA: TGTGCCAGCAGCTTAAGCCGTGGCCAAGAGACCCAGTACTTC
CDR3 protein: CASSLSRGQETQYF

J gene: TRBJ2-1
V gene: TRBV20-1
clone size: .
D gene: TRBD2
CDR3 DNA: TGCAGTGCTAGAGCCGGGACTAGTCTTTATGAGCAGTTCTTC
CDR3 protein: CSARAGTSLYEQFF

J gene: TRBJ2-2
V gene: TRBV7-6
clone size: few
D gene: .
CDR3 DNA: TGTGCCAGCAGCTTAGAACAGGGCACCGGGGAGCTGTTTTTT
CDR3 protein: CASSLEQGTGELFF

J gene: TRBJ1-5
V gene: TRBV27
clone size: .
D gene: TRBD1
CDR3 DNA: TGTGCCAGCAGTATCAGGGGGCAATTAAATCAGCCCCAGCATTTT
CDR3 protein: CASSIRGQLNQPQHF

J gene: TRBJ2-3
V gene: TRBV28
clone size: .
D gene: TRBD2
CDR3 DNA: TGTGCCAGCAGTTCAGGACTAGCGATGTCCACAGATACGCAGTATTTT
CDR3 protein: CASSSGLAMSTDTQYF

J gene: TRBJ2-5
V gene: TRBV28
clone size: many
D gene: .
CDR3 DNA: TGTGCCAGCAGTTTGGAACTACTGACCCAGTACTTC
CDR3 protein: CASSLELLTQYF

J gene: TRBJ1-5
V gene: TRBV12-3/TRBV12-4
clone size: few
D gene: TRBD1
CDR3 DNA: TGTGCCAGCAGCCAGGGGGGGCGGAGCAATCAGCCCCAGCATTTT
CDR3 protein: CASSQGGRSNQPQHF

J gene: TRBJ2-3
V gene: TRBV7-8
clone size: .
D gene: TRBD2
CDR3 DNA: TGTGCCAGCAGGTGGGGACTAGCGGGAGTTGCAGATACGCAGTATTTT
CDR3 protein: CASRWGLAGVADTQYF

J gene: TRBJ2-1
V gene: TRBV10-3
clone size: many
D gene: TRBD1
CDR3 DNA: TGTGCCACAAGGACAGGGCAAGGAGGGCAGTTCTTC
CDR3 protein: CATRTGQGGQFF

J gene: TRBJ1-3
V gene: TRBV9
clone size: few
D gene: .
CDR3 DNA: TGTGCCAGCAGCGTAGGTGACGCTAGCTCTGGAAACACCATATATTTT
CDR3 protein: CASSVGDASSGNTIYF

J gene: TRBJ2-3
V gene: TRBV29-1
clone size: .
D gene: TRBD2
CDR3 DNA: TGCAGCGTTGAAGGATCCAGCGGGGGCACAGATACGCAGTATTTT
CDR3 protein: CSVEGSSGGTDTQYF

J gene: TRBJ2-3
V gene: TRBV7-7
clone size: .
D gene: .
CDR3 DNA: TGTGCTAGCAGCGCGTCGCCTAGCACAGATACGCAGTATTTT
CDR3 protein: CASSASPSTDTQYF

J gene: TRBJ2-3
V gene: TRBV19
clone size: .
D gene: .
CDR3 DNA: TGTGCCAGTAGTTCCCCGACAGGTTATCTGGATACGCAGTATTTT
CDR3 protein: CASSSPTGYLDTQYF

J gene: TRBJ1-4
V gene: TRBV12-3/TRBV12-4
clone size: few
D gene: .
CDR3 DNA: TGTGCCAGCACCCCCCGGTGGGGAACTAATGAAAAACTGTTTTTT
CDR3 protein: CASTPRWGTNEKLFF

J gene: TRBJ1-1
V gene: TRBV7-2
clone size: .
D gene: .
CDR3 DNA: TGTGCCAGCAGCCCCAGCCTGTCGTTGGCATTGAACACTGAAGCTTTCTTT
CDR3 protein: CASSPSLSLALNTEAFF

J gene: TRBJ2-2
V gene: TRBV5-8
clone size: many
D gene: .
CDR3 DNA: TGTGCCAGCAGCGTTTCTCCGGGACAAATTACCGGGGAGCTGTTTTTT
CDR3 protein: CASSVSPGQITGELFF

J gene: TRBJ2-2
V gene: TRBV23-1
clone size: few
D gene: TRBD2
CDR3 DNA: TGCGCCAGCAGTCAATCGTTTCGAGCGGGGGGACCGAAACGCACCGGGGAGCTGTTTTTT
CDR3 protein: CASSQSFRAGGPKRTGELFF

J gene: TRBJ1-2
V gene: TRBV27
clone size: few
D gene: TRBD1
CDR3 DNA: TGTGCCAGCAGTTGGGACAGCCACTATGGCTACACCTTC
CDR3 protein: CASSWDSHYGYTF

J gene: TRBJ2-4
V gene: TRBV4-1
clone size: .
D gene: .
CDR3 DNA: TGCGCCAGCAGCCAAGCAGGGCAACTGTACATTCAGTACTTC
CDR3 protein: CASSQAGQLYIQYF

J gene: TRBJ1-6
V gene: TRBV7-8
clone size: many
D gene: .
CDR3 DNA: TGTGCCAGCAGCTTAGTACGCTCACCCCTCCACTTT
CDR3 protein: CASSLVRSPLHF

J gene: TRBJ2-7
V gene: TRBV10-3
clone size: .
D gene: .
CDR3 DNA: TGTGCCATCATGGAAGGCCGCACCTACGAGCAGTACTTC
CDR3 protein: CAIMEGRTYEQYF

J gene: TRBJ1-4
V gene: TRBV7-9
clone size: few
D gene: .
CDR3 DNA: TGTGCCAGCAGCTTAGATCGACAGTTTAATGAAAAACTGTTTTTT
CDR3 protein: CASSLDRQFNEKLFF

J gene: TRBJ1-1
V gene: TRBV3-1
clone size: few
D gene: .
CDR3 DNA: TGTGCCAGCAGCCCCCCGACTGACACTGAAGCTTTCTTT
CDR3 protein: CASSPPTDTEAFF

J gene: TRBJ1-4
V gene: TRBV2
clone size: .
D gene: .
CDR3 DNA: TGTGCCAGCAGGCGAGGGTACGAAAAACTGTTTTTT
CDR3 protein: CASRRGYEKLFF